The 2 T cell receptor beta chains given below trace back to one sample, sequenced in a study of blood T cell repertoires in COVID-19. Generated by immunoSEQ multiplex PCR, the TCRdb table keeps only in-frame clones and is missing some. This table has some 90,000 clones, roughly nine tenths appearing once. Sequencing was done on a sample of peripheral blood. The origin of the receptors is a woman older than 75 with active COVID-19.

V and J are TRBV15 and TRBJ2-7, with a tentative D call TRBD2 (6 bases). Germline CDR1 and CDR2: LNHNV and YYDKDF (reference sequence). There are 15 residues in the CDR3. V lost 5 bases and J lost 2, with 16 bases in between. The CDR3 protein is CATSPRLRETYEQYF. Here the CDR3 DNA reads TGTGCCACCAGCCCTCGACTCCGGGAGACCTACGAGCAGTACTTC.

CDR3 in DNA: TGTGCCAGCAGCTTGAGCGGGACACTCCAAGAGACCCAGTACTTC. Translation: CASSLSGTLQETQYF. The chain recombines TRBV7-2 with TRBJ2-5; tentatively, D is TRBD2 (7 bases). Germline V gene data show CDR1 as SGHTA and CDR2 as FQGNSA. V was pared by 3 bases and J by 1 base, with 12 bases between. The CDR3 has 15 amino acids.